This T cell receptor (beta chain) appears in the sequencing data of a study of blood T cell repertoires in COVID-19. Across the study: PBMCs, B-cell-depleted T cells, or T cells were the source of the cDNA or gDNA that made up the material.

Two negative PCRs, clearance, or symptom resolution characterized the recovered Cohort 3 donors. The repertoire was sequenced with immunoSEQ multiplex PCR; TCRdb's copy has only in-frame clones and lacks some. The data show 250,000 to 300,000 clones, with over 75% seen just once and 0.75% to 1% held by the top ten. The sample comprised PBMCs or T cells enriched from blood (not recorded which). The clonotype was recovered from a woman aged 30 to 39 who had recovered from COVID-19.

The CDR3 is CAIRAEQGPANVLTF. The DNA for the CDR3 is TGTGCCATCAGAGCCGAGCAGGGTCCGGCCAACGTCCTGACTTTC. The chain is built from TRBV10-3 and TRBJ2-6; weak D call: TRBD1 (5 bases). The CDR3 is 15 residues long. Germline loops: CDR1 ENHRY, CDR2 SYGVKD. V was cut by 6 bases and J by 6 bases, with 15 bases left in between.